The 2 T cell receptor beta chains reported below all come from one sample, sequenced in a study of identical twins. MiXCR was run by TCRdb on the 5' RACE reads, yielding one entry per CDR3 protein. Among roughly 220,000 distinct CDR3 sequences listed, 5% to 7% were seen once. These data were also reused for a study on T cells expressing NK-cell markers.

The specimen sequenced was CD8+ T cells sorted from blood. The receptors were sampled from a young woman in good health.

This clonotype was detected many times. This chain's CDR3 is CASSLTPGADTIYF. The CDR3, as DNA: TGTGCCAGCAGCTTAACCCCAGGGGCGGACACCATATATTTT. The rearrangement joins TRBV7-3 to TRBJ1-3, with D perhaps TRBD1 (6 bases). V shed 0 bases and J shed 8 bases, with 11 bases lying between them. CDR3 length: 14 residues. CDR1 is SGHTA and CDR2 is FQGTGA in the germline V gene.

V gene TRBV11-1 combines with J gene TRBJ2-1; TRBD2 agrees at 7 bases. CDR3 size: 18 residues. Germline lookup yields CDR1 SGHAT and CDR2 FQDESV (reference sequence). With V trimmed by 4 bases and J by 0 bases, 12 bases remained unmatched. Here the CDR3 reads CASSSRGIRGSSYNEQFF. The CDR3 DNA reads TGTGCCAGCAGCTCACGGGGCATTCGCGGGAGCTCCTACAATGAGCAGTTCTTC.